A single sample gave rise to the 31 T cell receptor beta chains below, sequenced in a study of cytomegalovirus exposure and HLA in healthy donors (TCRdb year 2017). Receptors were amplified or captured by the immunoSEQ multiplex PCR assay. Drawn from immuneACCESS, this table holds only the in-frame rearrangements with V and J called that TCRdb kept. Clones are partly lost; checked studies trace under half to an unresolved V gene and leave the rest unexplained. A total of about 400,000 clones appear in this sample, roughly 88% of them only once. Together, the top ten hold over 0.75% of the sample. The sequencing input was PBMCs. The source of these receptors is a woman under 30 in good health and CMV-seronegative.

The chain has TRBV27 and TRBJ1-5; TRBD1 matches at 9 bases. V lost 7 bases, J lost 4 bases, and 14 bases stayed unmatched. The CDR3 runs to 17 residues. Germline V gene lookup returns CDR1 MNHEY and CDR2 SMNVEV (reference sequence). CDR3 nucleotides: TGTGCCAGCACCCAAGGGGGAGACAGGGGGTCAAATCAGCCCCAGCATTTT. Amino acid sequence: CASTQGGDRGSNQPQHF.

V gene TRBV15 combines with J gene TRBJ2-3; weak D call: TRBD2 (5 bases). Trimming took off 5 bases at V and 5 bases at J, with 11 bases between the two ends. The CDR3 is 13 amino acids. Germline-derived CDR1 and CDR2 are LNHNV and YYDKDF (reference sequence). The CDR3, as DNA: TGTGCCACCAGCGGGAGTAGGCGAGATACGCAGTATTTT. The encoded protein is CATSGSRRDTQYF.

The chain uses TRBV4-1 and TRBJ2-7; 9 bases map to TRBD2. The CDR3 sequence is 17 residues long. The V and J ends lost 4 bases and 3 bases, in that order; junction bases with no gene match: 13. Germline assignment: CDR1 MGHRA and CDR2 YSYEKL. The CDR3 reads CASSRQIIGTSLYEQYF. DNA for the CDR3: TGCGCCAGCAGCCGCCAGATAATCGGGACTAGCCTCTACGAGCAGTACTTC.

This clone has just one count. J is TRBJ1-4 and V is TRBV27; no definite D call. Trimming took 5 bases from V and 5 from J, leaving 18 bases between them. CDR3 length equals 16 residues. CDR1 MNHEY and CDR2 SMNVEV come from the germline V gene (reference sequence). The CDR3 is CASSGKRASGNEKLFF. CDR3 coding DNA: TGTGCCAGCAGTGGTAAACGGGCTTCGGGAAATGAAAAACTGTTTTTT.

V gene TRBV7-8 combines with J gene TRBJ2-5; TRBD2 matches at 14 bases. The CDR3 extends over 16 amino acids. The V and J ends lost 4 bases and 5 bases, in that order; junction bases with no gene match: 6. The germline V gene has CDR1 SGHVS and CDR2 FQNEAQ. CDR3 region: CASSSTSGRAWETQYF. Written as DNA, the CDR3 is TGTGCCAGCAGCTCGACTAGCGGGAGGGCCTGGGAGACCCAGTACTTC.

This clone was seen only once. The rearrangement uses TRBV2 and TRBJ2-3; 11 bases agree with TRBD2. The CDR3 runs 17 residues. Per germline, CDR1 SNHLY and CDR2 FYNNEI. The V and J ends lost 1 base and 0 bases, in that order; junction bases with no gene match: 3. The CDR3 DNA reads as TGTGCCAGCAGTGAAGGACTAGCGGGAACTAGCACAGATACGCAGTATTTT. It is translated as CASSEGLAGTSTDTQYF.

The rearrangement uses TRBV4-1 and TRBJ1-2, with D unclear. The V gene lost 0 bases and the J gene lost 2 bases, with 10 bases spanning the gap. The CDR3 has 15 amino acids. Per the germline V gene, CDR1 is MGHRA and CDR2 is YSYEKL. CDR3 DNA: TGCGCCAGCAGCCAAGATCTTCCGCGGAACTATGGCTACACCTTC. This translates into CASSQDLPRNYGYTF.

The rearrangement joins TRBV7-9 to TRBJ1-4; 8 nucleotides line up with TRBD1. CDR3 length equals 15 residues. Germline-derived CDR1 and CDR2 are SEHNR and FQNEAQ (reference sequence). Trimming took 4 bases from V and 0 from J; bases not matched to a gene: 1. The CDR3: CASSSDRATNEKLFF. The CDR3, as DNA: TGTGCCAGCAGCTCGGACAGGGCAACTAATGAAAAACTGTTTTTT.

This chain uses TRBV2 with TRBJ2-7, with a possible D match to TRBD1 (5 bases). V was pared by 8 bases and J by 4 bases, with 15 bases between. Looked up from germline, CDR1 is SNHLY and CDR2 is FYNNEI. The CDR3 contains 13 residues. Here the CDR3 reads CASSRVGGYEQYF. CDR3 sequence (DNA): TGTGCCAGCTCCAGGGTAGGTGGGTACGAGCAGTACTTC. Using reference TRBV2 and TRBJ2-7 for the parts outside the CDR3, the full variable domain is EPEVTQTPSHQVTQMGQEVILRCVPISNHLYFYWYRQILGQKVEFLVSFYNNEISEKSEIFDDQFSVERPDGSNFTLKIRSTKLEDSAMYFCASSRVGGYEQYFGPGTRLTVT.

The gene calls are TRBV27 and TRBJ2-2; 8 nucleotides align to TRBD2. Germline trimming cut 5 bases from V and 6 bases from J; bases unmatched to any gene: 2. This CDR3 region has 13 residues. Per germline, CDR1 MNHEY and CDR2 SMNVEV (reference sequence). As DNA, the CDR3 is TGTGCCAGCAGTCCCGGGGGGGCCGGGGAGCTGTTTTTT. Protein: CASSPGGAGELFF.

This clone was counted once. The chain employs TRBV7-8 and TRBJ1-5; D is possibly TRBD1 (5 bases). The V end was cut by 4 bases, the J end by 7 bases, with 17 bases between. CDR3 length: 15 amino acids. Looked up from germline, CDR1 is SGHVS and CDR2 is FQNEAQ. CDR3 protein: CASSSTLGGGQPQHF. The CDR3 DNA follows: TGTGCCAGCAGCTCCACCCTGGGGGGTGGCCAGCCCCAGCATTTT.

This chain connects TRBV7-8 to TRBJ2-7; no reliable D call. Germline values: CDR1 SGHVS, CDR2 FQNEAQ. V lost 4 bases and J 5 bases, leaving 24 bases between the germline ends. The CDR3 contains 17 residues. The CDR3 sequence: CASSSLVGSYLGDEQYF. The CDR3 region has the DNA TGTGCCAGCAGCTCCCTCGTCGGGTCCTACCTAGGTGACGAGCAGTACTTC.

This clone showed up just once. The CDR3 region is CASSDSRTTNYGYTF. In nucleotides, the CDR3 is TGTGCCAGCAGTGACTCCCGGACTACTAACTATGGCTACACCTTC. The chain carries TRBV25-1 and TRBJ1-2, with unresolved D. The germline V gene has CDR1 MGHDK and CDR2 SYGVNS. The ends were cut back, 3 bases at V and 0 bases at J, with 11 bases in the middle. This CDR3 is built from 15 residues.

The CDR3 region is CASSYYSGTGVFGTDTQYF. CDR3 sequence (DNA): TGTGCCAGCAGTTACTACTCCGGGACAGGGGTATTTGGCACAGATACGCAGTATTTT. The chain recombines TRBV27 with TRBJ2-3; 10 nucleotides agree with TRBD1. CDR1 and CDR2 from the germline V gene are MNHEY and SMNVEV (reference sequence). The CDR3 is 19 residues long. After removal of 4 bases from V and 1 base from J, the junction contained 14 bases not matched to a gene.

The CDR3 loop reads CASSPPEGSSGNTIYF. CDR3 sequence (DNA): TGTGCCAGCTCACCACCCGAGGGAAGCTCTGGAAACACCATATATTTT. This chain links TRBV18 with TRBJ1-3; D is undetermined. V was pared by 0 bases and J by 0 bases, with 9 bases between. CDR3 size: 16 residues. The V gene's germline CDR1 is KGHSH and CDR2 LQKENI.

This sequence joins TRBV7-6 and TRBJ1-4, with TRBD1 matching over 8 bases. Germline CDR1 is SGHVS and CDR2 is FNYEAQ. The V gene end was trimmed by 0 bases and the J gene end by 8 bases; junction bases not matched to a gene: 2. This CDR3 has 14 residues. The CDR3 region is CASSLATGGEKLFF. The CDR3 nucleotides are TGTGCCAGCAGCTTAGCAACAGGGGGAGAAAAACTGTTTTTT.

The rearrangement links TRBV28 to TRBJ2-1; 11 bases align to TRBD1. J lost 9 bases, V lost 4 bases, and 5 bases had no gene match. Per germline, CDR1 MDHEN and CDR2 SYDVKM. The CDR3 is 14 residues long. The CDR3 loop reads CASSSYGTGGEQFF. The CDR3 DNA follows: TGTGCCAGCAGTTCGTACGGGACAGGGGGTGAGCAGTTCTTC.

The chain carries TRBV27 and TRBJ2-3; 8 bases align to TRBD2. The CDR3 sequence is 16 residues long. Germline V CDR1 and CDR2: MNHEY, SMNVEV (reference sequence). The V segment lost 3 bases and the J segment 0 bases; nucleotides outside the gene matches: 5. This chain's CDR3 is CASSFQREWSTDTQYF. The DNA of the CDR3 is TGTGCCAGCAGTTTCCAGCGGGAGTGGAGCACAGATACGCAGTATTTT.

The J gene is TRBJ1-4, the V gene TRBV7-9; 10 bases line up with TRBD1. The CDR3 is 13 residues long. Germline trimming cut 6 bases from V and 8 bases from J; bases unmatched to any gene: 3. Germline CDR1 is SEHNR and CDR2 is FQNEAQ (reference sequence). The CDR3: CASRGQGDEKLFF. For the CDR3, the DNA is TGTGCCAGCAGAGGACAGGGGGACGAAAAACTGTTTTTT.

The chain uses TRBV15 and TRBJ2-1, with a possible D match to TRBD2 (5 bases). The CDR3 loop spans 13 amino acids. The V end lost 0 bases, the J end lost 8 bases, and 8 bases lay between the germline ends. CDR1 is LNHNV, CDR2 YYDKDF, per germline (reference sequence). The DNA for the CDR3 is TGTGCCACCAGCAGAGATCGAGGGTATGAGCAGTTCTTC. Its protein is CATSRDRGYEQFF.

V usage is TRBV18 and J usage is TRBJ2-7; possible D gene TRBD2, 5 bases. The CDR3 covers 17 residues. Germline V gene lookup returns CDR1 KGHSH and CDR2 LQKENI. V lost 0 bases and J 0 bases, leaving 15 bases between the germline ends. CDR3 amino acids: CASSPPGAGFASYEQYF. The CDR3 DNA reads TGTGCCAGCTCACCACCAGGCGCGGGCTTCGCCTCCTACGAGCAGTACTTC.

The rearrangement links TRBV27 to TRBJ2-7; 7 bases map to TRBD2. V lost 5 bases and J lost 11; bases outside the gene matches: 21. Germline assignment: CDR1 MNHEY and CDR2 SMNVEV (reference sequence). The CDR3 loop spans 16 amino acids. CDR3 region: CASSLGSGRWEGKKYF. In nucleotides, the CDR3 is TGTGCCAGCAGTCTCGGTTCGGGAAGGTGGGAGGGAAAAAAGTACTTC.

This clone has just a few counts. For the CDR3, the DNA is TGTGCCAGCAGACCCGGACTAGCGGGGAAGACCCAGTACTTC. Protein sequence: CASRPGLAGKTQYF. This chain joins TRBV6-5 and TRBJ2-5; 12 bases fit TRBD2. Losses at the gene ends were 6 bases for V and 6 bases for J; bases not matched to a gene: 5. Germline V lookup: CDR1 MNHEY, CDR2 SVGAGI. This CDR3 spans 14 amino acids.

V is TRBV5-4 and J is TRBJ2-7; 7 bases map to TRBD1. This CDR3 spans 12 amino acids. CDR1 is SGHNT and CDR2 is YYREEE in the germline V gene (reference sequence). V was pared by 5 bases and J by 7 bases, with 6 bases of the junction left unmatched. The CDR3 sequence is CASSSTGFEQYF. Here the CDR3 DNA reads TGTGCCAGCAGTTCGACAGGGTTTGAGCAGTACTTC.

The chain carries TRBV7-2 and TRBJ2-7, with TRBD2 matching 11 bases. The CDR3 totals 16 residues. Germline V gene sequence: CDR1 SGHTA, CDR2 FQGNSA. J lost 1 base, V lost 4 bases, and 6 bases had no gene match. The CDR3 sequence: CASSWGLAEGSYEQYF. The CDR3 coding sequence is TGTGCCAGCAGCTGGGGACTAGCGGAAGGTTCCTACGAGCAGTACTTC. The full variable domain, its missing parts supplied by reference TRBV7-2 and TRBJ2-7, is GAGVSQSPSNKVTEKGKDVELRCDPISGHTALYWYRQSLGQGLEFLIYFQGNSAPDKSGLPSDRFSAERTGGSVSTLTIQRTQQEDSAVYLCASSWGLAEGSYEQYFGPGTRLTVT.

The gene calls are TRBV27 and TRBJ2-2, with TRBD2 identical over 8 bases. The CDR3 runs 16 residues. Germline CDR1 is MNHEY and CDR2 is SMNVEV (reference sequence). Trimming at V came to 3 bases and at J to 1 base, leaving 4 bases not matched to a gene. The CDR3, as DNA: TGTGCCAGCAGTTTCCTCCTAGCGGGGAACACCGGGGAGCTGTTTTTT. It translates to CASSFLLAGNTGELFF.

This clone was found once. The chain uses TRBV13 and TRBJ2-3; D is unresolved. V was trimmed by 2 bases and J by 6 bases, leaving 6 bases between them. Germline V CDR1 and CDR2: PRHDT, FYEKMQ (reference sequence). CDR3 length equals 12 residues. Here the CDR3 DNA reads TGTGCCAGCAGCTTAAGCCGCGATACGCAGTATTTT. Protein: CASSLSRDTQYF.

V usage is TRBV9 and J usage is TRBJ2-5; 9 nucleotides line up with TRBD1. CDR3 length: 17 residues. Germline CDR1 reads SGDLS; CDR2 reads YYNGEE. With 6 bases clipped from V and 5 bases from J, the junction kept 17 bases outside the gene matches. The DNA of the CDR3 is TGTGCCAGCAACCATCCGCGGACAGGGGTGGACATGGAGACCCAGTACTTC. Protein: CASNHPRTGVDMETQYF.

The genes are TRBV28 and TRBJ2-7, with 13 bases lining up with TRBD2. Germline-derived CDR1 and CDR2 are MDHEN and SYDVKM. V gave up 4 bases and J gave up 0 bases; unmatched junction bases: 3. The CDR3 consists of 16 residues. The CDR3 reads CASSYGTSGDSYEQYF. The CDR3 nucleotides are TGTGCCAGCAGTTACGGGACTAGCGGGGACTCCTACGAGCAGTACTTC.

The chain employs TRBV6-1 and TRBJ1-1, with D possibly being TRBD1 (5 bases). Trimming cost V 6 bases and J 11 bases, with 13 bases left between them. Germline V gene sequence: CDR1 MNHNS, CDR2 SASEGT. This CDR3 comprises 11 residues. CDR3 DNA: TGTGCCAGCAGGGAGGGGACCTGGGCTTTCTTT. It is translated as CASREGTWAFF.

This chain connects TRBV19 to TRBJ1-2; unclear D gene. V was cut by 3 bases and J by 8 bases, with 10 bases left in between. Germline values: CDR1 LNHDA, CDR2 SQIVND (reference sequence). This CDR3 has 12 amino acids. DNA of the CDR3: TGTGCCAGTAGTATGGTCAGTTCGGGCTACACCTTC. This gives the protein CASSMVSSGYTF.